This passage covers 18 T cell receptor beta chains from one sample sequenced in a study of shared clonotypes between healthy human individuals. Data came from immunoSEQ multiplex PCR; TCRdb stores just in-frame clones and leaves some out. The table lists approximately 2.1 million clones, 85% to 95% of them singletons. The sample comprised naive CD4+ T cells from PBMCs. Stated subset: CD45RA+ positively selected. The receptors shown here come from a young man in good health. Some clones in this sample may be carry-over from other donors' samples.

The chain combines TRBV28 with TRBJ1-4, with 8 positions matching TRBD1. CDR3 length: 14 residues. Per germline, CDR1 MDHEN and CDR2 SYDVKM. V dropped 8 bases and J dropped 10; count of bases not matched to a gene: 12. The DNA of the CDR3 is TGTGCCAGCGCCCCGACAGGGGTTTTCGGAAAACTGTTTTTT. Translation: CASAPTGVFGKLFF.

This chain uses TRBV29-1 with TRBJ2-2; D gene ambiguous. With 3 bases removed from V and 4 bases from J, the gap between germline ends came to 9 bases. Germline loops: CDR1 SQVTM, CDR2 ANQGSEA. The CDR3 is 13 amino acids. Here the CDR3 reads CSVEGLPTGELFF. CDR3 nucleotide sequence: TGCAGCGTTGAGGGCCTCCCCACCGGGGAGCTGTTTTTT.

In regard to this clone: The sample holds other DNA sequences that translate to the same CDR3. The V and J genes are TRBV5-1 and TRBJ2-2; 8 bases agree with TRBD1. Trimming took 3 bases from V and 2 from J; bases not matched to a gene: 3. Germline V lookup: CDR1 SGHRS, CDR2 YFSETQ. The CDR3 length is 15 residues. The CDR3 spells CASSYSGGNTGELFF. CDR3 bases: TGCGCCAGCAGCTATTCAGGGGGCAACACCGGGGAGCTGTTTTTT.

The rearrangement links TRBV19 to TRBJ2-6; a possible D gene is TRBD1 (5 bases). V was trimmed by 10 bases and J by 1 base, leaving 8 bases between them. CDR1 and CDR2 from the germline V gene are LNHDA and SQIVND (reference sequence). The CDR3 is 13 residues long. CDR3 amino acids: CATRVSGANVLTF. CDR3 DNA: TGTGCCACCAGGGTATCTGGGGCCAACGTCCTGACTTTC.

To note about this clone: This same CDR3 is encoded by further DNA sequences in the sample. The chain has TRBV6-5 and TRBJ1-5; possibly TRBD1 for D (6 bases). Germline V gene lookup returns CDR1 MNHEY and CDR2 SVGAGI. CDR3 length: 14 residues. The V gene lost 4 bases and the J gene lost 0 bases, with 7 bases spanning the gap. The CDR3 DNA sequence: TGTGCCAGCAGTTTGGACAGTAGCAATCAGCCCCAGCATTTT. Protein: CASSLDSSNQPQHF.

CDR3 in DNA: TGTGCCAGTAGATGGCAGGGACATGAGAACACTGAAGCTTTCTTT. It encodes CASRWQGHENTEAFF. V is TRBV19 and J is TRBJ1-1; D is possibly TRBD1 (6 bases). Trimming took 6 bases from V and 1 from J, leaving 15 bases between them. The CDR3 is made up of 15 amino acids. Germline loops: CDR1 LNHDA, CDR2 SQIVND (reference sequence).

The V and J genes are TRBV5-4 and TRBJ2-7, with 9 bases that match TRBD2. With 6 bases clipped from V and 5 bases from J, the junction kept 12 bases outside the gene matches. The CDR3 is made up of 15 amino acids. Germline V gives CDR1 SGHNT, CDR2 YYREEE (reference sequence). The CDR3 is CASTWAGTSTNEQYF. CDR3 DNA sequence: TGTGCCAGCACCTGGGCCGGGACTAGCACCAACGAGCAGTACTTC. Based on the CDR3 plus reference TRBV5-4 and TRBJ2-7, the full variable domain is ETGVTQSPTHLIKTRGQQVTLRCSSQSGHNTVSWYQQALGQGPQFIFQYYREEENGRGNFPPRFSGLQFPNYSSELNVNALELDDSALYLCASTWAGTSTNEQYFGPGTRLTVT.

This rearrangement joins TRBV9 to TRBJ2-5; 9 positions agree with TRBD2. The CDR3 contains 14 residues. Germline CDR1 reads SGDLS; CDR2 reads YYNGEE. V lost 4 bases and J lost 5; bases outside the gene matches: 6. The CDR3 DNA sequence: TGTGCCAGCAGCATTAGCGGGAGCCTGGAGACCCAGTACTTC. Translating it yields CASSISGSLETQYF.

CDR3 protein: CASSRNSGDQETQYF. CDR3 in DNA: TGTGCCAGCAGTCGGAACAGTGGGGACCAAGAGACCCAGTACTTC. The V call is TRBV6-6, the J call TRBJ2-5; D gene ambiguous. CDR1 MNHNY and CDR2 SVGAGI come from the germline V gene (reference sequence). The CDR3 spans 15 residues. The V gene lost 5 bases and the J gene lost 0 bases, with 13 bases spanning the gap.

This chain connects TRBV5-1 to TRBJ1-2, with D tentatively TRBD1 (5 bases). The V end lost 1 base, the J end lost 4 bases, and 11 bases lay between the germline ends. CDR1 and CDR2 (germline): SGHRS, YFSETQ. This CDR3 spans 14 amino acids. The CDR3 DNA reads TGCGCCAGCAGCTTGTGGGGGTCTGGCTATGGCTACACCTTC. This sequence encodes CASSLWGSGYGYTF.

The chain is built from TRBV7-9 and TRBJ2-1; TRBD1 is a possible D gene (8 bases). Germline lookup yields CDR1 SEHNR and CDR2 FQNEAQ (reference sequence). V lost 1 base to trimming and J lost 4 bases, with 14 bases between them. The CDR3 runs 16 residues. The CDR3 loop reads CASSLGQGTTYNEQFF. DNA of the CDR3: TGTGCCAGCAGCTTAGGACAGGGGACTACATACAATGAGCAGTTCTTC.

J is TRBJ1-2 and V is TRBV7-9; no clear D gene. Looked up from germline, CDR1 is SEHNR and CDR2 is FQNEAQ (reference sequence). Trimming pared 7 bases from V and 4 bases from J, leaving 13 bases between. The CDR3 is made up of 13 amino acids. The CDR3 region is CASTVEEFYGYTF. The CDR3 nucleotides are TGTGCCAGCACCGTTGAAGAGTTCTATGGCTACACCTTC.

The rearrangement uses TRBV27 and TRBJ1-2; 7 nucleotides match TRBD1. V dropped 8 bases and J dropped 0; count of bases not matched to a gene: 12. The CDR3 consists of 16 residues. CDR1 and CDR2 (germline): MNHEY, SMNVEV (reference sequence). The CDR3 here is CASVTGAKGTNYGYTF. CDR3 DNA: TGTGCCAGCGTAACAGGGGCAAAAGGGACTAACTATGGCTACACCTTC.

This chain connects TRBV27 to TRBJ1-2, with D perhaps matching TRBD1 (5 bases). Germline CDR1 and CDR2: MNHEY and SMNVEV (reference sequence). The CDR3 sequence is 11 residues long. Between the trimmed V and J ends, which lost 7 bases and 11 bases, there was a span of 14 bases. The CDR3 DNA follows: TGTGCCAGCATCCCCGCCTCAGGGTACACCTTC. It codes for CASIPASGYTF.

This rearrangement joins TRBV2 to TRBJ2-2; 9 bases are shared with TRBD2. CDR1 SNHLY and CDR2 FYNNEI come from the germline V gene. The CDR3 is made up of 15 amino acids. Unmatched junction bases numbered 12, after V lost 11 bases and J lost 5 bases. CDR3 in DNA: TGTGCCGGCAAGCTGACTAGCGGAGAGACCGGGGAGCTGTTTTTT. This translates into CAGKLTSGETGELFF.

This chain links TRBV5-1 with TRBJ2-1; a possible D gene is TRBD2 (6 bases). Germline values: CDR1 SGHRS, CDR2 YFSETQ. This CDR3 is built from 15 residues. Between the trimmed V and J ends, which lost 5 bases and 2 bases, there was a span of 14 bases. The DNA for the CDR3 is TGCGCCAGCAGGGAGGGACTGACGACCTACAATGAGCAGTTCTTC. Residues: CASREGLTTYNEQFF.

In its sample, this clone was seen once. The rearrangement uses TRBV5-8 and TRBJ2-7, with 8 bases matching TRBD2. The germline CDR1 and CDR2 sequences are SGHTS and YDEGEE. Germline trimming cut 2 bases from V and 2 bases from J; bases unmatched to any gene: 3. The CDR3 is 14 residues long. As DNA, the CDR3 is TGTGCCAGCAGCTTTCTAGCGGGCACCTACGAGCAGTACTTC. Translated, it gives CASSFLAGTYEQYF.

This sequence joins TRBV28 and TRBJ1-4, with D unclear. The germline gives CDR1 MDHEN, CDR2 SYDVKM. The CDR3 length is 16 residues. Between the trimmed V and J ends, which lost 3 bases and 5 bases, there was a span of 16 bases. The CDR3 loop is CASSLQSLKRNEKLFF. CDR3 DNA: TGTGCCAGCAGTTTGCAGAGTCTGAAACGCAATGAAAAACTGTTTTTT.